This paragraph reports one T cell receptor beta chain. The data are from a study of blood T cell repertoires in COVID-19. Background on the study: Spain, Italy and the United States supplied samples that represented acute and convalescent COVID-19. Nucleic acid was either cDNA or gDNA, and it came from T cells, B-cell-depleted T cells, or PBMCs.

Enrolled during active infection, Seattle patients were then followed longitudinally. TCRdb's copy holds only in-frame clones and misses some; the assay was immunoSEQ multiplex PCR. There are around 190,000 clones in the sample; roughly 79% occur only once, and 8% to 13% lies in the top ten. The CDR3 is made up of 16 amino acids. From germline, CDR1 is SGHNT and CDR2 YYREEE (reference sequence). The ends were cut back, 4 bases at V and 3 bases at J, with 19 bases in the middle. The TCR comes from a woman aged 35 to 49 with COVID-19, enrolled during active disease. Sequenced sample: peripheral blood. The chain carries TRBV5-4 and TRBJ1-2; possible D gene TRBD1, 6 bases. DNA of the CDR3: TGTGCCAGCAGCATCCCAACGGGGGGCGCATACTATGGCTACACCTTC. Its translation: CASSIPTGGAYYGYTF.